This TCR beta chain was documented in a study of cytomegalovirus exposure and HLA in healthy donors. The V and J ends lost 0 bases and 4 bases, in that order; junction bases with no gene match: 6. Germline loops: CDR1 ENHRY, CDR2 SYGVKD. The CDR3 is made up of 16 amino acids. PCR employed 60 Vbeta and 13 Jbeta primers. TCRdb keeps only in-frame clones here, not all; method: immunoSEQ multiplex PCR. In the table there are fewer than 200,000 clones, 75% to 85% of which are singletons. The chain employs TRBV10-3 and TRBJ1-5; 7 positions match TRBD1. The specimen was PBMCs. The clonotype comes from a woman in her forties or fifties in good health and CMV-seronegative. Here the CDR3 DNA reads TGTGCCATCAGTGAGTCAGGGACAGTACTGAATCAGCCCCAGCATTTT. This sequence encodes CAISESGTVLNQPQHF.